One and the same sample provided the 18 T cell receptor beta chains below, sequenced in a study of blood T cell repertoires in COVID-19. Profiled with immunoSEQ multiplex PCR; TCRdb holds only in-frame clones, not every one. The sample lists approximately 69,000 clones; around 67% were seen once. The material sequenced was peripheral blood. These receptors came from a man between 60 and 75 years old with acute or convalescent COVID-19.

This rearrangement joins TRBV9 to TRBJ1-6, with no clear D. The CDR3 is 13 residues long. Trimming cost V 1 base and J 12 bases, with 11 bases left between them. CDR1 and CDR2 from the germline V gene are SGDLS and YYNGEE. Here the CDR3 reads CASSVIPGEPLHF. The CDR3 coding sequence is TGTGCCAGCAGCGTAATCCCCGGGGAACCCCTCCACTTT.

DNA for the CDR3: TGTGCCTGGGGCAGGAATGGTGAAAAACTGTTTTTT. This codes for CAWGRNGEKLFF. This chain connects TRBV30 to TRBJ1-4; D is unresolved. Germline loops: CDR1 GTSNPN, CDR2 SVGIG (reference sequence). CDR3 length equals 12 residues. V gave up 5 bases and J gave up 7 bases, with 11 bases separating them.

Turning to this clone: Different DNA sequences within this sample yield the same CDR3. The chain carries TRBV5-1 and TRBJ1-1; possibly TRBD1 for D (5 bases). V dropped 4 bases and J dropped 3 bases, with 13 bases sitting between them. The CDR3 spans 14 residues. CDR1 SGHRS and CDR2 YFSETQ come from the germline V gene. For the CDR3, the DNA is TGCGCCAGCAGCCTTCGGCAGGGTGACACTGAAGCTTTCTTT. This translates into CASSLRQGDTEAFF.

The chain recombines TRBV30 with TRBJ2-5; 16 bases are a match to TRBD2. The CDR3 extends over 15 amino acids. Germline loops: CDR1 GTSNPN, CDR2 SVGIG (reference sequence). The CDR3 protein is CAAGLAGGYQETQYF. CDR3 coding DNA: TGTGCTGCGGGACTAGCGGGGGGGTACCAAGAGACCCAGTACTTC.

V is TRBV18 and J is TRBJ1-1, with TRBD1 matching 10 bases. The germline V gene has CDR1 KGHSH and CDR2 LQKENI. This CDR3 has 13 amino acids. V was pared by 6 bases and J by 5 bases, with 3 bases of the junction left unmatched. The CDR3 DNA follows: TGTGCCAGCTCCGACAGGGGGCAAACTGAAGCTTTCTTT. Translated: CASSDRGQTEAFF.

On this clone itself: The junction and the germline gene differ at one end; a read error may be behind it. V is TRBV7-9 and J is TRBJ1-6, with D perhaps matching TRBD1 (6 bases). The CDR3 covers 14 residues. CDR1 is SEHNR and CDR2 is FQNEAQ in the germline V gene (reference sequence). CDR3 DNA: TGTGCCAGCAGCCTAGCGGGGGCAGGTTCACCCCTCCACTTT. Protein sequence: CASSLAGAGSPLHF.

CDR3 nucleotides: TGTGCCAGCAGCTTGGGACAGGGTAAGTTACAGTACTTC. This translates into CASSLGQGKLQYF. The chain is built from TRBV7-2 and TRBJ2-7, with 9 bases matching TRBD1. The germline CDR1 and CDR2 sequences are SGHTA and FQGNSA. This CDR3 is built from 13 residues. V lost 3 bases to trimming and J lost 10 bases; unmatched junction nucleotides: 7.

This CDR3 reads CASSGDGREYF. Written as DNA, the CDR3 is TGTGCCAGCAGCGGGGATGGGAGGGAGTACTTC. This sequence joins TRBV2 and TRBJ2-7; 7 positions agree with TRBD2. Unmatched junction bases numbered 7, after V lost 6 bases and J lost 11 bases. CDR3 size: 11 residues. Germline lookup yields CDR1 SNHLY and CDR2 FYNNEI.

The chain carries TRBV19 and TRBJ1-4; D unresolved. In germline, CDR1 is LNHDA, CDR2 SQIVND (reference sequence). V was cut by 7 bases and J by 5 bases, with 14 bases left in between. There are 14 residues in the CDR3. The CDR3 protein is CASTPSHKNEKLFF. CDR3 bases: TGTGCCAGTACCCCGTCGCACAAAAATGAAAAACTGTTTTTT.

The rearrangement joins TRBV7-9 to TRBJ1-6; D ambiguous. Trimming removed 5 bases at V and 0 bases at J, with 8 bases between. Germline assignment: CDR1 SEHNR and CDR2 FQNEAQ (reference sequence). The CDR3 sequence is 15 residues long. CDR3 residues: CASSLTSSYNSPLHF. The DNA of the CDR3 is TGTGCCAGCAGCCTGACTAGCTCCTATAATTCACCCCTCCACTTT.

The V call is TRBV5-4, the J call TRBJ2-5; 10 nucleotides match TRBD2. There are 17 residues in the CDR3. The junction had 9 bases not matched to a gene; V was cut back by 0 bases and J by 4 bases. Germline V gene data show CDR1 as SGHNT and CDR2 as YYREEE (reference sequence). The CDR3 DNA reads TGTGCCAGCAGCTTGGCGGTAGCGGGGGGTGGAGGAGAGACCCAGTACTTC. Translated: CASSLAVAGGGGETQYF. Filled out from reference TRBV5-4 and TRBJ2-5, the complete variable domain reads ETGVTQSPTHLIKTRGQQVTLRCSSQSGHNTVSWYQQALGQGPQFIFQYYREEENGRGNFPPRFSGLQFPNYSSELNVNALELDDSALYLCASSLAVAGGGGETQYFGPGTRLLVL.

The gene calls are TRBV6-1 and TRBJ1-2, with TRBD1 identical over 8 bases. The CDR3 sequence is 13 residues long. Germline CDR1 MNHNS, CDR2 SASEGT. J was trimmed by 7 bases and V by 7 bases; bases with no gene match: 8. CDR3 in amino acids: CASTEDREGGYTF. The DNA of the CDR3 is TGTGCCAGCACTGAGGACAGGGAGGGTGGCTACACCTTC.

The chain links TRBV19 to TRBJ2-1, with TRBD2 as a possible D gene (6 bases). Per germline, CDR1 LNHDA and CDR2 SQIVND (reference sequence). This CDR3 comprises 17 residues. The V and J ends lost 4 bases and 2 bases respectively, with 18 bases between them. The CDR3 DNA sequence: TGTGCCAGTAGTACCCCGGACTACCCCGGCGCCTACAATGAGCAGTTCTTC. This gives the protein CASSTPDYPGAYNEQFF.

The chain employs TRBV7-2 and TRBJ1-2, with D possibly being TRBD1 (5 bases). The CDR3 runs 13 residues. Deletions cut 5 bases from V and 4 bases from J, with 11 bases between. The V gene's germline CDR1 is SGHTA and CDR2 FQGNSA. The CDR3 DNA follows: TGTGCCAGCAGCCTTGACAGATCCTATGGCTACACCTTC. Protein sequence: CASSLDRSYGYTF.

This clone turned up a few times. CDR3 nucleotide sequence: TGTGCCAGCAGCCCTGGACAGGGGAATAGAGATACGCAGTATTTT. It codes for CASSPGQGNRDTQYF. The J gene is TRBJ2-3, the V gene TRBV5-6, with 9 bases that match TRBD1. CDR1 and CDR2 (germline): SGHDT, YYEEEE. The CDR3 is made up of 15 amino acids. With V trimmed by 4 bases and J by 5 bases, 8 bases remained unmatched.

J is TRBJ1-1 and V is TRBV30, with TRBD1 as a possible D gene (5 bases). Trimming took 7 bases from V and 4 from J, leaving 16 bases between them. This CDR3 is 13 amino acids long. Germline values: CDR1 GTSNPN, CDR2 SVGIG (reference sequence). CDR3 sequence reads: CASLWGGSTEAFF. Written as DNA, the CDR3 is TGTGCCTCACTATGGGGGGGGAGCACTGAAGCTTTCTTT.

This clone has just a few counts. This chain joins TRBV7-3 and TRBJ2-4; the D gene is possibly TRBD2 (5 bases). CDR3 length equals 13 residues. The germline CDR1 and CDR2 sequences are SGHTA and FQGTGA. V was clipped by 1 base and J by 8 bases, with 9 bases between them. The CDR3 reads CASSLNGIDIQYF. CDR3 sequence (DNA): TGTGCCAGCAGCTTAAACGGGATTGACATTCAGTACTTC.

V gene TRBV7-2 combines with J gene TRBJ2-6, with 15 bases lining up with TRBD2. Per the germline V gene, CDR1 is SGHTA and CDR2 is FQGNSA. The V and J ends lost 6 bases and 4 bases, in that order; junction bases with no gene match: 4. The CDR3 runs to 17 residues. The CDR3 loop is CASSPGLAGGGANVLTF. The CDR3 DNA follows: TGTGCCAGCAGTCCGGGACTAGCGGGGGGCGGGGCCAACGTCCTGACTTTC.